This T cell receptor (beta chain) was identified in a study of blood T cell repertoires in COVID-19. Generated by immunoSEQ multiplex PCR, the TCRdb table keeps only in-frame clones and is missing some. This sample carries tens of thousands of clones, around 88% of them seen once, and the ten largest clones take under 20%. Trimming took off 5 bases at V and 10 bases at J, with 12 bases between the two ends. Germline CDR1 SGHTA, CDR2 FQGTGA. The CDR3 is made up of 13 amino acids. The gene calls are TRBV7-3 and TRBJ1-6; the D is unclear. The sequenced material came from peripheral blood. The clonotype was recovered from a man in his sixties or seventies with acute or convalescent COVID-19. In DNA, the CDR3 is TGTGCCAGCAGCCCCGGGTGGAACTCACCCCTCCACTTT. Its protein is CASSPGWNSPLHF.